Shown below are 32 T cell receptor beta chains from a single sample sequenced in a study of blood T cell repertoires in COVID-19. Sequenced by immunoSEQ multiplex PCR; TCRdb stores in-frame clones only, minus some. The sample records over 85,000 clones, about 79% being singletons. Sequencing was performed on peripheral blood. All receptors come from a man in his fifties or sixties with acute or convalescent COVID-19.

The rearrangement uses TRBV19 and TRBJ1-1; maybe TRBD1 (5 bases). V lost 4 bases, J lost 4 bases, and 13 bases lay in between. The CDR3 has 14 residues. From germline, CDR1 is LNHDA and CDR2 SQIVND (reference sequence). Written as DNA, the CDR3 is TGTGCCAGTAGTACTACAGGATACAGCACTGAAGCTTTCTTT. Translation: CASSTTGYSTEAFF. Combining the CDR3 with reference TRBV19 and TRBJ1-1 gives the whole variable domain DGGITQSPKYLFRKEGQNVTLSCEQNLNHDAMYWYRQDPGQGLRLIYYSQIVNDFQKGDIAEGYSVSREKKESFPLTVTSAQKNPTAFYLCASSTTGYSTEAFFGQGTRLTVV.

V is TRBV18 and J is TRBJ2-7; perhaps TRBD1 as D (5 bases). The germline gives CDR1 KGHSH, CDR2 LQKENI. The CDR3 covers 14 residues. V lost 3 bases and J lost 1, with 10 bases in between. The CDR3: CASSPWGPSYEQYF. The CDR3 nucleotides read TGTGCCAGCTCACCCTGGGGCCCGTCCTACGAGCAGTACTTC. The entire variable domain, with the rest obtained from reference TRBV18 and TRBJ2-7, is as follows: NAGVMQNPRHLVRRRGQEARLRCSPMKGHSHVYWYRQLPEEGLKFMVYLQKENIIDESGMPKERFSAEFPKEGPSILRIQQVVRGDSAAYFCASSPWGPSYEQYFGPGTRLTVT.

This chain uses TRBV7-8 with TRBJ2-5; possibly TRBD2 for D (6 bases). Germline-derived CDR1 and CDR2 are SGHVS and FQNEAQ. The CDR3 contains 16 residues. Trimming pared 8 bases from V and 4 bases from J, leaving 23 bases between. The CDR3 coding sequence is TGTGCCAGCCGCTCTAAGCGGGCAGGCGTAGGAGAGACCCAGTACTTC. It translates to CASRSKRAGVGETQYF.

Turning to this clone: The sample carries other DNA sequences with the same CDR3. The chain joins TRBV18 to TRBJ1-4, with TRBD1 identical over 10 bases. CDR3 length: 14 residues. The germline CDR1 and CDR2 sequences are KGHSH and LQKENI. Trimming took 3 bases from V and 5 from J; bases not matched to a gene: 0. CDR3 sequence reads: CASSPGQGNEKLFF. CDR3 sequence (DNA): TGTGCCAGCTCACCGGGACAGGGGAATGAAAAACTGTTTTTT.

This clone appeared once. This chain links TRBV5-8 with TRBJ1-2; possible D gene TRBD1, 6 bases. Trimming stripped 0 bases from V and 0 bases from J, with 6 bases between. In germline, CDR1 is SGHTS, CDR2 YDEGEE. The CDR3 length is 14 residues. CDR3 protein: CASSLGQANYGYTF. In DNA, the CDR3 is TGTGCCAGCAGCTTGGGACAGGCTAACTATGGCTACACCTTC.

CDR3 DNA sequence: TGTGCCAGCAGCTTGTGGAGGGGACGGGAAGAGACCCAGTACTTC. Encoded protein: CASSLWRGREETQYF. The J gene is TRBJ2-5, the V gene TRBV5-8; D possibly corresponds to TRBD2 (6 bases). Per the germline V gene, CDR1 is SGHTS and CDR2 is YDEGEE. V lost 1 base to trimming and J lost 3 bases, with 13 bases between them. This CDR3 comprises 15 residues.

This chain links TRBV10-3 with TRBJ2-3; 10 bases are a match to TRBD2. V trimming: 6 bases; J trimming: 2 bases; junction bases outside the gene matches: 8. The CDR3 covers 16 residues. Germline loops: CDR1 ENHRY, CDR2 SYGVKD. The CDR3 loop is CAIRTGTSDTTDTQYF. DNA for the CDR3: TGTGCCATCAGGACCGGGACTAGCGACACCACAGATACGCAGTATTTT.

To note about this clone: Other DNA sequences of this sample code for an identical CDR3. J is TRBJ2-7 and V is TRBV18; 7 positions match TRBD1. This CDR3 has 14 amino acids. CDR1 and CDR2 (germline): KGHSH, LQKENI. Unmatched junction bases numbered 2, after V lost 1 base and J lost 2 bases. DNA for the CDR3: TGTGCCAGCTCACCACGACAGGGAACCTACGAGCAGTACTTC. Protein product: CASSPRQGTYEQYF.

The gene calls are TRBV7-9 and TRBJ1-3; TRBD1 is a possible D gene (5 bases). Per germline, CDR1 SEHNR and CDR2 FQNEAQ (reference sequence). The CDR3 totals 14 residues. The V end lost 4 bases, the J end lost 2 bases, and 9 bases lay between the germline ends. The CDR3 region has the DNA TGTGCCAGCAGCTCGACAGATACTGGAAACACCATATATTTT. This translates into CASSSTDTGNTIYF. Combining the CDR3 with reference TRBV7-9 and TRBJ1-3 gives the whole variable domain DTGVSQNPRHKITKRGQNVTFRCDPISEHNRLYWYRQTLGQGPEFLTYFQNEAQLEKSRLLSDRFSAERPKGSFSTLEIQRTEQGDSAMYLCASSSTDTGNTIYFGEGSWLTVV.

The gene calls are TRBV18 and TRBJ2-7; D is possibly TRBD2 (7 bases). V lost 3 bases, J lost 1 base, and 13 bases lay in between. The CDR3 loop spans 15 amino acids. Germline CDR1 is KGHSH and CDR2 is LQKENI. CDR3 region: CASSPSGGASYEQYF. The CDR3 region has the DNA TGTGCCAGCTCACCCTCGGGGGGCGCGTCCTACGAGCAGTACTTC.

This chain links TRBV5-6 with TRBJ1-6; D is unclear. From germline, CDR1 is SGHDT and CDR2 YYEEEE. Trimming stripped 1 base from V and 4 bases from J, with 6 bases between. CDR3 length: 14 amino acids. The CDR3 spells CASSLNRYNSPLHF. The DNA for the CDR3 is TGTGCCAGCAGCTTGAACCGGTATAATTCACCCCTCCACTTT. The whole variable domain, filled in from reference TRBV5-6 and TRBJ1-6, reads DAGVTQSPTHLIKTRGQQVTLRCSPKSGHDTVSWYQQALGQGPQFIFQYYEEEERQRGNFPDRFSGHQFPNYSSELNVNALLLGDSALYLCASSLNRYNSPLHFGNGTRLTVT.

This clone was seen a few times. The chain combines TRBV28 with TRBJ2-1; TRBD1 might be the D (5 bases). V lost 7 bases to trimming and J lost 6 bases, with 13 bases between them. The CDR3 has 13 residues. Germline CDR1 and CDR2: MDHEN and SYDVKM. This CDR3 reads CASNVAGRNEQFF. The CDR3 DNA sequence: TGTGCCAGCAACGTGGCAGGGCGCAATGAGCAGTTCTTC.

J is TRBJ2-2 and V is TRBV12-3 or TRBV12-4; perhaps TRBD2 as D (6 bases). V was pared by 7 bases and J by 6 bases, with 12 bases between. The CDR3 has 13 residues. CDR3 sequence (DNA): TGTGCCAGCACGGGGGATGGGGCCGGGGAGCTGTTTTTT. Translation gives CASTGDGAGELFF.

The rearrangement joins TRBV7-2 to TRBJ2-1, with 8 positions matching TRBD2. CDR3 length: 15 amino acids. The junction had 4 bases not matched to a gene; V was cut back by 4 bases and J by 2 bases. From germline, CDR1 is SGHTA and CDR2 FQGNSA. The CDR3 nucleotides read TGTGCCAGCAGCTCCGGGAGGGGCACCTACAATGAGCAGTTCTTC. Encoded protein: CASSSGRGTYNEQFF. Variable domain in full (rest from reference TRBV7-2 and TRBJ2-1): GAGVSQSPSNKVTEKGKDVELRCDPISGHTALYWYRQSLGQGLEFLIYFQGNSAPDKSGLPSDRFSAERTGGSVSTLTIQRTQQEDSAVYLCASSSGRGTYNEQFFGPGTRLTVL.

This chain connects TRBV27 to TRBJ2-1, with no clear D. This CDR3 comprises 14 residues. V shed 5 bases and J shed 0 bases, with 8 bases lying between them. Germline loops: CDR1 MNHEY, CDR2 SMNVEV (reference sequence). This CDR3 is CASSLEHSYNEQFF. The CDR3 bases are TGTGCCAGCAGTCTGGAGCACTCCTACAATGAGCAGTTCTTC.

V and J are TRBV4-3 and TRBJ1-3, with unresolved D. The CDR3 spans 17 residues. V lost 0 bases to trimming and J lost 0 bases, with 12 bases between them. Per germline, CDR1 LGHNA and CDR2 YSLEER. The DNA for the CDR3 is TGCGCCAGCAGCCAAGATCCGGTGGTGCTCTCTGGAAACACCATATATTTT. It specifies CASSQDPVVLSGNTIYF.

On this clone: The sample contains more than one DNA sequence encoding this CDR3. J is TRBJ1-3 and V is TRBV6-5; the match to TRBD1 covers 7 bases. From germline, CDR1 is MNHEY and CDR2 SVGAGI. J gave up 4 bases and V 0 bases, and 6 bases lay outside the gene matches. The CDR3 sequence is 16 residues long. The CDR3 sequence is CASSYSLRGRGNTIYF. The CDR3 nucleotides read TGTGCCAGCAGTTACTCGTTGAGGGGGCGAGGAAACACCATATATTTT.

The V and J genes are TRBV5-1 and TRBJ1-3, with TRBD1 identical over 7 bases. V dropped 4 bases and J dropped 4; count of bases not matched to a gene: 14. Germline CDR1 and CDR2: SGHRS and YFSETQ. The CDR3 loop spans 17 amino acids. The CDR3 sequence: CASSPMSSLDRGNTIYF. CDR3 coding DNA: TGCGCCAGCAGCCCTATGTCCTCCCTGGACAGGGGAAACACCATATATTTT.

The chain has TRBV10-3 and TRBJ1-1; D is perhaps TRBD1 (5 bases). V was cut by 0 bases and J by 3 bases, with 11 bases left in between. This CDR3 is built from 15 residues. Per the germline V gene, CDR1 is ENHRY and CDR2 is SYGVKD. This CDR3 is CAISESQRRDTEAFF. CDR3 nucleotides: TGTGCCATCAGTGAGTCCCAACGCAGGGACACTGAAGCTTTCTTT.

J is TRBJ2-1 and V is TRBV18, with a tentative D call TRBD2 (5 bases). This CDR3 spans 16 amino acids. Germline V gene sequence: CDR1 KGHSH, CDR2 LQKENI. Trimming pared 3 bases from V and 4 bases from J, leaving 16 bases between. This CDR3 is CASSPQPGRTYNEQFF. As DNA, the CDR3 is TGTGCCAGCTCACCGCAGCCGGGGAGAACGTACAATGAGCAGTTCTTC. The variable domain in full, completed from reference TRBV18 and TRBJ2-1, reads NAGVMQNPRHLVRRRGQEARLRCSPMKGHSHVYWYRQLPEEGLKFMVYLQKENIIDESGMPKERFSAEFPKEGPSILRIQQVVRGDSAAYFCASSPQPGRTYNEQFFGPGTRLTVL.

The chain couples TRBV30 to TRBJ2-7; TRBD1 agrees at 10 bases. CDR1 is GTSNPN and CDR2 is SVGIG in the germline V gene (reference sequence). CDR3 length: 13 residues. J was trimmed by 4 bases and V by 2 bases; bases with no gene match: 2. The CDR3 DNA follows: TGTGCCTGGAGTTCGGACAGGGGGTACGAGCAGTACTTC. This translates into CAWSSDRGYEQYF.

The chain uses TRBV6-5 and TRBJ2-2; D gene uncertain. The V and J ends lost 2 bases and 3 bases respectively, with 4 bases between them. The germline V gene encodes CDR1 MNHEY and CDR2 SVGAGI. The CDR3 is made up of 13 amino acids. The CDR3 loop reads CASSYAHTGELFF. For the CDR3, the DNA is TGTGCCAGCAGTTACGCGCACACCGGGGAGCTGTTTTTT.

The chain couples TRBV3-1 (or the pseudogene TRBV3-2) to TRBJ2-3, with 7 bases identical to TRBD1. The CDR3 runs 13 residues. Germline V gene data show CDR1 as LGHDT and CDR2 as YNNKEL (reference sequence). V gave up 4 bases and J gave up 4 bases; unmatched junction bases: 2. CDR3 in DNA: TGTGCCAGCAGCCCACAGGGGTCAGATACGCAGTATTTT. Translation gives CASSPQGSDTQYF.

The V gene is TRBV21-1, the J gene TRBJ1-6. TRBV21-1 is noted as a pseudogene. The CDR3 runs 22 residues. The CDR3 nucleotides are TGTGCCAGCTTGCCTACTTTCGACAGGGCCAATCGTAGCGGGGCCTATAATTCACCCCTCCACTTT. Translated: CASLPTFDRANRSGAYNSPLHF.

The J gene is TRBJ1-1, the V gene TRBV6-6; no firm D call. The CDR3 sequence is 12 residues long. The germline V and J ends were trimmed by 2 bases and 8 bases, with 9 bases remaining between them. Looked up from germline, CDR1 is MNHNY and CDR2 is SVGAGI (reference sequence). CDR3 in amino acids: CASSYSLVEAFF. In DNA form, the CDR3 reads TGTGCCAGCAGTTACAGCCTCGTGGAAGCTTTCTTT.

The chain couples TRBV19 to TRBJ1-1, with 7 bases matching TRBD1. Per the germline V gene, CDR1 is LNHDA and CDR2 is SQIVND (reference sequence). CDR3 length: 15 amino acids. The junction had 6 bases not matched to a gene; V was cut back by 4 bases and J by 1 base. CDR3 in amino acids: CASSRPDRANTEAFF. CDR3 in DNA: TGTGCCAGTAGTAGACCCGACAGGGCGAACACTGAAGCTTTCTTT. The full variable domain, with the rest looked up from reference TRBV19 and TRBJ1-1, is DGGITQSPKYLFRKEGQNVTLSCEQNLNHDAMYWYRQDPGQGLRLIYYSQIVNDFQKGDIAEGYSVSREKKESFPLTVTSAQKNPTAFYLCASSRPDRANTEAFFGQGTRLTVV.

The sample holds a few counts of this clone. The chain uses TRBV12-3 or TRBV12-4 and TRBJ1-3; 8 nucleotides match TRBD1. CDR3 size: 13 residues. The V and J ends lost 6 bases and 8 bases, in that order; junction bases with no gene match: 6. The CDR3 spells CASRMDRADTIYF. The CDR3 DNA follows: TGTGCCAGCAGAATGGACAGGGCTGACACCATATATTTT.

The gene calls are TRBV6-4 and TRBJ1-2; 9 bases align to TRBD1. The trim removed 6 bases at V and 7 bases at J, leaving 9 bases unmatched. CDR3 length equals 14 residues. The V gene's germline CDR1 is MRHNA and CDR2 SNTAGT. In nucleotides, the CDR3 is TGTGCCAGCAGGGGACCGGGACAGGGCTCTGGCTACACCTTC. It encodes CASRGPGQGSGYTF.

This rearrangement joins TRBV5-1 to TRBJ2-7; 12 bases line up with TRBD2. The CDR3 is made up of 15 amino acids. The ends lost 5 bases at V and 4 bases at J; junction bases unmatched: 7. Germline lookup yields CDR1 SGHRS and CDR2 YFSETQ. CDR3 coding DNA: TGCGCCAGCAGTCAGACTAGCGGGGGAAATTACGAGCAGTACTTC. As protein: CASSQTSGGNYEQYF.

The chain uses TRBV20-1 and TRBJ2-1; perhaps TRBD1 as D (5 bases). This CDR3 has 16 amino acids. With 3 bases removed from V and 6 bases from J, the gap between germline ends came to 21 bases. CDR1 is DFQATT, CDR2 SNEGSKA, per germline (reference sequence). The CDR3 is CSASPFGAEQSNEQFF. The CDR3 DNA is TGCAGTGCTAGTCCCTTTGGGGCAGAGCAAAGCAATGAGCAGTTCTTC.

This clone was counted only a few times. The genes are TRBV18 and TRBJ2-1, with a weak D call TRBD2 (5 bases). Trimming left V 6 bases short and J 12 bases short, with 18 bases between. The CDR3 sequence is 13 residues long. CDR1 is KGHSH and CDR2 is LQKENI in the germline V gene. DNA of the CDR3: TGTGCCAGCTCCCCAGACCCCTCGGCGGGGCAGTTCTTC. Translated: CASSPDPSAGQFF.

This chain joins TRBV29-1 and TRBJ2-1, with D possibly being TRBD2 (7 bases). In germline, CDR1 is SQVTM, CDR2 ANQGSEA. V was trimmed by 4 bases and J by 4 bases, leaving 20 bases between them. The CDR3 has 16 amino acids. CDR3: CSVAPRGGERYNEQFF. The DNA for the CDR3 is TGCAGCGTTGCCCCCCGAGGGGGGGAAAGATACAATGAGCAGTTCTTC.